This T cell receptor beta chain is from a study of T cells after yellow fever vaccination. Via MiXCR, TCRdb re-called the 5' RACE reads, giving one row per CDR3 protein. This table holds approximately 24,000 distinct CDR3 sequences, under 7% found once. Regarding the study as a whole: Most primary-vaccination clones reappeared after the booster (approximately 95% CD4, approximately 88% CD8).

Trimming removed 0 bases at V and 0 bases at J, with 9 bases between. Germline-derived CDR1 and CDR2 are KGHSH and LQKENI. The CDR3 sequence is 16 residues long. This clonotype occurred a few times. The specimen was PBMCs, either bulk or a sorted T-cell subset (CD4+, CD8+, memory, or dextramer-sorted; not recorded which), collected 15 days after the yellow fever booster vaccination. The genes are TRBV18 and TRBJ2-4; D is unresolved. The TCR comes from a young man who received the YFV17D yellow fever vaccine. The DNA for the CDR3 is TGTGCCAGCTCACCACCCTCCGGCCTAGCCAAAAACATTCAGTACTTC. Its protein product is CASSPPSGLAKNIQYF.